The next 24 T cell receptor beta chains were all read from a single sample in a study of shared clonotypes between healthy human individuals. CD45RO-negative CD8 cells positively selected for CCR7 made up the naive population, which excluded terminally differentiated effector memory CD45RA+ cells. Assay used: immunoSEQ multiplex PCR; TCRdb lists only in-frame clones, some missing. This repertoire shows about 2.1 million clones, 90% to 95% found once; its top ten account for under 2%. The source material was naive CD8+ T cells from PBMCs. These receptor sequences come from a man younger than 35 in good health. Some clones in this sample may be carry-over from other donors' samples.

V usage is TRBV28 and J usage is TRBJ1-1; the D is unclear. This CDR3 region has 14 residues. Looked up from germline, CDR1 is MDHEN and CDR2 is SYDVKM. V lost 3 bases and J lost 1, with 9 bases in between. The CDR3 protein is CASSFRTANTEAFF. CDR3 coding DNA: TGTGCCAGCAGTTTTCGGACGGCGAACACTGAAGCTTTCTTT.

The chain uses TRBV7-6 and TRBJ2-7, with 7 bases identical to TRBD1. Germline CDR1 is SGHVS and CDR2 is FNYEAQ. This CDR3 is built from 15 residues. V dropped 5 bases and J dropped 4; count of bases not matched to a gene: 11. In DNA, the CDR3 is TGTGCCAGCAGCCCATCGACAGGGAAGGGATACGAGCAGTACTTC. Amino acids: CASSPSTGKGYEQYF.

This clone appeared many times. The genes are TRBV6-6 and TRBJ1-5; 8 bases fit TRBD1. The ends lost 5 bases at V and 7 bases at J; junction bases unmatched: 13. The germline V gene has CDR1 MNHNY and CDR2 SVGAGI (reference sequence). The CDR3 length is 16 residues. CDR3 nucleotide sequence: TGTGCCAGCAGTCCCAACCAGGGGGCGGGTGGACAGCCCCAGCATTTT. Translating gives CASSPNQGAGGQPQHF.

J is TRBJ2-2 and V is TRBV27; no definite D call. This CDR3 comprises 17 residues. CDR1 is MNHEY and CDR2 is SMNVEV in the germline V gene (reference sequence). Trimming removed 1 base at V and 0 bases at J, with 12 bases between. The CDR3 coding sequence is TGTGCCAGCAGTTTATTCGGCAGGTTCGCGAACACCGGGGAGCTGTTTTTT. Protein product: CASSLFGRFANTGELFF.

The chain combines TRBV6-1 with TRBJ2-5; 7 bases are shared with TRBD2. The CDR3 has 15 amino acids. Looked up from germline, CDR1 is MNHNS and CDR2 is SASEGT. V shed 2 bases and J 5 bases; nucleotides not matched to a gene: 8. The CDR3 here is CASSELAVVGETQYF. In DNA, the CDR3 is TGTGCCAGCAGTGAACTAGCGGTGGTGGGGGAGACCCAGTACTTC.

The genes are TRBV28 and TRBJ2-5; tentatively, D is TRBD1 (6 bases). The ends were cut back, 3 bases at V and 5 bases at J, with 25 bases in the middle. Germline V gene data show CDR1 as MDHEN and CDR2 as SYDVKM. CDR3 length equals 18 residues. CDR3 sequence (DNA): TGTGCCAGCAGTTTCTGGGACACCCTAGGGGGATTCCGCGAGACCCAGTACTTC. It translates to CASSFWDTLGGFRETQYF.

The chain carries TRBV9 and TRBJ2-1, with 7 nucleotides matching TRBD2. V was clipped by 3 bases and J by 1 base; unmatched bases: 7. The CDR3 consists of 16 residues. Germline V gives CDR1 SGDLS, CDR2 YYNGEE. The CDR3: CASSGSSGKSYNEQFF. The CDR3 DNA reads TGTGCCAGCAGCGGAAGCAGCGGGAAGTCCTACAATGAGCAGTTCTTC.

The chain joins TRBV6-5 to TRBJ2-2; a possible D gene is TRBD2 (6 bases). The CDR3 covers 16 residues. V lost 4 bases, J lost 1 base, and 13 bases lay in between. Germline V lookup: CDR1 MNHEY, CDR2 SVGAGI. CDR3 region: CASSFGERVNTGELFF. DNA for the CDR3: TGTGCCAGCAGTTTTGGGGAGCGGGTGAACACCGGGGAGCTGTTTTTT.

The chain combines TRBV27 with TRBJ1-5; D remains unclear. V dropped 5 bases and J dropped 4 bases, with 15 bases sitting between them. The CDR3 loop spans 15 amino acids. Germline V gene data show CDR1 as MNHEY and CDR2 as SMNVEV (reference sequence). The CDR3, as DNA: TGTGCCAGCAGTCCCCTAACTGTACAAAATCAGCCCCAGCATTTT. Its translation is CASSPLTVQNQPQHF.

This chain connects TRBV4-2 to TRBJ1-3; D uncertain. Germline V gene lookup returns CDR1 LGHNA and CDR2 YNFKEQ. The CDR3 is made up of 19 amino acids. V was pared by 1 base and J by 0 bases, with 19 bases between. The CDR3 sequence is CASSQGPLSALYSGNTIYF. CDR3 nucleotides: TGTGCCAGCAGCCAAGGTCCCCTTTCAGCGTTATACTCTGGAAACACCATATATTTT.

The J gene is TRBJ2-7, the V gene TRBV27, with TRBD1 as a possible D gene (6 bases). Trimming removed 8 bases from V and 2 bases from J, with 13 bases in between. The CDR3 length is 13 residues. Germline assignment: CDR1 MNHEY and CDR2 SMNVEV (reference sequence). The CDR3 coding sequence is TGTGCCAGCGCTACTGGACAGACCTACGAGCAGTACTTC. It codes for CASATGQTYEQYF.

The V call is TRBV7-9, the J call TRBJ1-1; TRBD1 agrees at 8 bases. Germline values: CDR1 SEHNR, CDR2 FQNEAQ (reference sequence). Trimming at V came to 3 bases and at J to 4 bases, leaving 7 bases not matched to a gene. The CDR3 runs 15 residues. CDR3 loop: CASSFLQGVGTEAFF. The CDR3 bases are TGTGCCAGCAGCTTTTTACAGGGGGTAGGCACTGAAGCTTTCTTT.

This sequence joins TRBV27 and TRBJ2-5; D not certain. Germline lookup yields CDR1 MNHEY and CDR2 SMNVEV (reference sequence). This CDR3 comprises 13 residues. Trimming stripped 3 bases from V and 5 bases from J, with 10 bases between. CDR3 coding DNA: TGTGCCAGCAGTTTTTCGGGCAAGGAGACCCAGTACTTC. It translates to CASSFSGKETQYF.

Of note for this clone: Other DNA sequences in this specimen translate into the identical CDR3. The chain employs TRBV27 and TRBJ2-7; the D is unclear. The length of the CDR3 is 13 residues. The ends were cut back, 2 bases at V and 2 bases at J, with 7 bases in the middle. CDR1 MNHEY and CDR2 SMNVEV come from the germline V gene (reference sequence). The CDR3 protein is CASSLNPTYEQYF. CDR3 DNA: TGTGCCAGCAGTTTAAATCCTACCTACGAGCAGTACTTC.

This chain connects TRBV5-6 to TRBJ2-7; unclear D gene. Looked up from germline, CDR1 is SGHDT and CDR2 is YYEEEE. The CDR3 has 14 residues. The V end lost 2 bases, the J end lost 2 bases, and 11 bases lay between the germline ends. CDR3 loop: CASSFGVAAYEQYF. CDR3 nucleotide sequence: TGTGCCAGCAGCTTTGGCGTCGCGGCCTACGAGCAGTACTTC.

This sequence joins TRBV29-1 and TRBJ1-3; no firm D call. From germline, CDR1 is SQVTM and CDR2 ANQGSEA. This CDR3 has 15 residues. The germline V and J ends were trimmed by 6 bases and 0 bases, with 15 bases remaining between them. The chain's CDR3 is CSVTGSTLSGNTIYF. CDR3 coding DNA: TGCAGCGTAACCGGGTCTACCCTCTCTGGAAACACCATATATTTT.

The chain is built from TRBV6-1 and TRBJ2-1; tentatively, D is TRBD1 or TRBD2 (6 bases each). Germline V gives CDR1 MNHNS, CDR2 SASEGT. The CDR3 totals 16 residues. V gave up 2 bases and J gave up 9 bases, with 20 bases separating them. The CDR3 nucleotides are TGTGCCAGCAGTGAATACGGGGGCGCCTTGTCGGTTGAGCAGTTCTTC. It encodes CASSEYGGALSVEQFF.

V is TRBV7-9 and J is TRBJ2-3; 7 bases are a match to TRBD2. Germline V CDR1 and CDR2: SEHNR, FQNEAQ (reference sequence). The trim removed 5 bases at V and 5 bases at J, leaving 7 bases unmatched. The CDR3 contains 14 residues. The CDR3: CASSQPGGGDTQYF. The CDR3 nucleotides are TGTGCCAGCAGCCAGCCGGGCGGGGGAGATACGCAGTATTTT.

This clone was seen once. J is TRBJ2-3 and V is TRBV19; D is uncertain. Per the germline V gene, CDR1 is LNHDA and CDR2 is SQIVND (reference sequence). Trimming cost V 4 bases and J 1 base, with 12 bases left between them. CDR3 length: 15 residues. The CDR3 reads CASSTDSLRTDTQYF. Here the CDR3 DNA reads TGTGCCAGTAGTACGGATTCCCTCCGCACAGATACGCAGTATTTT.

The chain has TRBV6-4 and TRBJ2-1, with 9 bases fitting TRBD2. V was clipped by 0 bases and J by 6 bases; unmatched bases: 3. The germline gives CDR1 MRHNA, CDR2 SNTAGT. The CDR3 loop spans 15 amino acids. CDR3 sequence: CASSDSAGGSNEQFF. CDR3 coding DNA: TGTGCCAGCAGTGACTCAGCGGGAGGTTCCAATGAGCAGTTCTTC.

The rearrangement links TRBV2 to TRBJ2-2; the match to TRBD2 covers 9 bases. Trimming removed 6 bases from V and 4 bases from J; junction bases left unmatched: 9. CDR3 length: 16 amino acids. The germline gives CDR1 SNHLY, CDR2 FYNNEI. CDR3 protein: CASRYYSGSVTGELFF. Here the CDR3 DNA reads TGTGCCAGCAGGTACTATAGCGGGAGTGTCACCGGGGAGCTGTTTTTT.

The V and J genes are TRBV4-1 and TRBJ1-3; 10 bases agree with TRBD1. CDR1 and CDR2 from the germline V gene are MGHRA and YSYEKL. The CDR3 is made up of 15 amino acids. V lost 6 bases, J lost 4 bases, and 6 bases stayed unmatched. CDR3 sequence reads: CASRTGQGGGNTIYF. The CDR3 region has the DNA TGCGCCAGCAGAACCGGACAGGGGGGGGGAAACACCATATATTTT.

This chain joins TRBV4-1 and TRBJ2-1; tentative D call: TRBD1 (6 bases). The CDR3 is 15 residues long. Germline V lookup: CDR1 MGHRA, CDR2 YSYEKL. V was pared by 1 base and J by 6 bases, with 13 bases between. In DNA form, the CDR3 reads TGCGCCAGCAGCCAAGTGGGGACAATAGGCAATGAGCAGTTCTTC. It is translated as CASSQVGTIGNEQFF.

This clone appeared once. The CDR3 spells CASSLSGGPPYSYNEQFF. CDR3 sequence (DNA): TGCGCCAGCAGCTTGTCGGGAGGGCCCCCTTACTCCTACAATGAGCAGTTCTTC. The chain employs TRBV5-1 and TRBJ2-1; 8 positions match TRBD2. Trimming took 1 base from V and 0 from J; bases not matched to a gene: 9. CDR1 SGHRS and CDR2 YFSETQ come from the germline V gene. The length of the CDR3 is 18 residues.